This TCR beta chain comes out of a study of blood T cell repertoires in COVID-19. Study-level information: Researchers got acute and convalescent COVID-19 samples from the United States, Italy and Spain. PBMCs, B-cell-depleted T cells, or T cells provided the cDNA or gDNA that made up the material.

The protocol was immunoSEQ multiplex PCR, while the TCRdb copy is restricted to in-frame clones and leaves out a portion. In the table there are 400,000 to 500,000 clones, roughly 90% of which are singletons. Germline V gene lookup returns CDR1 LNHDA and CDR2 SQIVND (reference sequence). There are 13 residues in the CDR3. V shed 4 bases and J shed 6 bases, with 9 bases lying between them. The sample was peripheral blood. This sequence originates from a woman aged 25 to 45 with active or convalescent COVID-19. The chain carries TRBV19 and TRBJ2-2; TRBD1 might be the D (5 bases). CDR3 nucleotides: TGTGCCAGTAGTACAGGGTATGCCGGGGAGCTGTTTTTT. It yields the protein CASSTGYAGELFF. Together with reference TRBV19 and TRBJ2-2, the CDR3 gives the full variable domain: DGGITQSPKYLFRKEGQNVTLSCEQNLNHDAMYWYRQDPGQGLRLIYYSQIVNDFQKGDIAEGYSVSREKKESFPLTVTSAQKNPTAFYLCASSTGYAGELFFGEGSRLTVL.